The entry that follows covers one TCR beta chain sequence. What it binds is not known. These data originate in a study of shared clonotypes between healthy human individuals. The CDR3 extends over 14 amino acids. The V end lost 0 bases, the J end lost 3 bases, and 7 bases lay between the germline ends. In germline, CDR1 is SGHKS, CDR2 YYEKEE (reference sequence). Study-wide results and limits: At large depth, rarefaction still showed sorted-subset sequencing to be incomplete. Apart from blood, nothing was sampled; tissue repertoires likely differ.

Sequencing was at deep level. Original data processing: Junction-only immunoSEQ sequences carried no quality scores, so filtering differed. The data were produced by immunoSEQ multiplex PCR, yet TCRdb's version contains in-frame clones alone and is incomplete. V and J calls and clone size are those listed in that table; D and trimming were worked out from the DNA. The sample contains roughly 1,000,000 clones, about four fifths of which appear only once. The chain carries TRBV5-5 and TRBJ2-1; no firm D call. The sequenced sample consisted of memory CD4+ T cells from PBMCs. Subset indicated: CD45RA-negative fraction. This receptor was obtained from a man between 18 and 29 years old in good health. Some clones in this sample may be carry-over from other donors' samples. CDR3 nucleotides: TGTGCCAGCAGCTTGGAGGTCTACTACAATGAGCAGTTCTTC. This encodes CASSLEVYYNEQFF.